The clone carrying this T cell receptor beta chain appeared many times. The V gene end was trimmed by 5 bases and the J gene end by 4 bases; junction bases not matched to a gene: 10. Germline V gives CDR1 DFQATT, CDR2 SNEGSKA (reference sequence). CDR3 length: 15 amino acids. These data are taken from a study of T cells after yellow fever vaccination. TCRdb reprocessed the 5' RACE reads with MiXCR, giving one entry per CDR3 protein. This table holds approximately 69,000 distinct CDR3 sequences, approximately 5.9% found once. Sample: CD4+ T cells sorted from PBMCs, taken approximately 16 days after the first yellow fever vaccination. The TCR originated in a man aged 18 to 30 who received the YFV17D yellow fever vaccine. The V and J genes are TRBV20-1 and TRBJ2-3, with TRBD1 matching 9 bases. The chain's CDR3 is CSASRTGVLADTQYF. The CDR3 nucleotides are TGCAGTGCTTCCCGGACAGGGGTCCTCGCAGATACGCAGTATTTT.